The T cell receptor beta chain described here comes from a study of Graves' ophthalmopathy and Graves' hyperthyroidism. Included hyperthyroidism patients were aged 18 to 65 and newly diagnosed (under 2 months' duration). Thyroid ultrasound, orbital computed tomography, TRAb, serum thyroxine and clinical symptoms formed the basis of diagnosis. Study-level results: A classifier, a 13-signature model, separated ophthalmopathy from stable hyperthyroidism with roughly 90% sensitivity and roughly 80% specificity. Most thyroid clonotypes with frequency above 0.001 were detected in blood too.

This clonotype was counted between two and nine times. Antigen: not known. Possible read error: a much larger clone is one base away. The authors amplified TCR beta CDR3 regions, and they did so from RNA transcripts for repertoire sequencing. A first-round RT-PCR used HTBI primers, followed by a second-round multiplex PCR. MiXCR, run by TCRdb on the multiplex PCR reads, gives a single entry per CDR3 protein. The sample holds around 1,200,000 distinct CDR3 sequences, about 38% seen once. Looked up from germline, CDR1 is SGHVS and CDR2 is FQNEAQ. There are 12 residues in the CDR3. Sequencing was performed on peripheral blood or thyroid tissue (not recorded which). The chain uses TRBV7-8 and TRBJ2-6; D ambiguous. The TCR was taken from an adult man with Graves' hyperthyroidism. CDR3 in amino acids: CASSLGGNVLTF. The DNA of the CDR3 is TGTGCCAGCAGCTTAGGGGGCAACGTCCTGACTTTC.